The 20 T cell receptor beta chains in this list originate from one sample, sequenced in a study of identical twins. Each CDR3 protein gets one entry after TCRdb re-called the 5' RACE reads with MiXCR. The sample holds about 260,000 distinct CDR3 sequences, 5.5% to 7% seen once. The sample also formed part of further work on yellow fever vaccine responses in identical twins.

Sequencing input: memory (CD45RO+) T cells sorted from blood. These receptors originate from a young woman in good health.

The chain is built from TRBV5-1 and TRBJ2-2, with 9 bases that match TRBD2. CDR3 size: 17 residues. Germline V CDR1 and CDR2: SGHRS, YFSETQ. J was trimmed by 1 base and V by 3 bases; bases with no gene match: 7. The CDR3 nucleotides read TGCGCCAGCAGCTCCTACCTTAGCGGGAGGAACACCGGGGAGCTGTTTTTT. This gives the protein CASSSYLSGRNTGELFF.

This clonotype has more than one count but fewer than ten. The J gene is TRBJ2-7, the V gene TRBV14; no clear D. V was cut by 0 bases and J by 2 bases, with 8 bases left in between. This CDR3 is built from 14 residues. Per germline, CDR1 SGHDN and CDR2 FVKESK. CDR3 loop: CASSQDAGPYEQYV. DNA of the CDR3: TGTGCCAGCAGCCAAGATGCCGGGCCCTACGAGCAGTACGTC.

This clonotype was counted between two and nine times. The chain is built from TRBV6-4 and TRBJ2-1; TRBD2 aligns across 7 bases. CDR1 is MRHNA, CDR2 SNTAGT, per germline. V was clipped by 0 bases and J by 4 bases; unmatched bases: 3. CDR3 length equals 15 residues. The CDR3 coding sequence is TGTGCCAGCAGTGACTCCCTAGCGGATTACAATGAGCAGTTCTTC. This sequence encodes CASSDSLADYNEQFF.

This clonotype was observed a handful of times. The chain has TRBV20-1 and TRBJ2-5; 15 bases agree with TRBD2. Germline V lookup: CDR1 DFQATT, CDR2 SNEGSKA (reference sequence). This CDR3 is built from 18 residues. Losses at the gene ends were 4 bases for V and 4 bases for J; bases not matched to a gene: 13. DNA of the CDR3: TGCAGTGCTACCGGGACTAGCGGGGGGCAAACCCTCGGAGAGACCCAGTACTTC. Encoded protein: CSATGTSGGQTLGETQYF.

V and J are TRBV11-1 and TRBJ2-3; D is tentatively TRBD1 or TRBD2 (5 bases each). Trimming shortened V by 5 bases and J by 8 bases, and 29 bases separated the two germline ends. CDR3 size: 18 residues. Germline CDR1 SGHAT, CDR2 FQDESV (reference sequence). The CDR3 sequence is CASSASTYPGRASGTQYF. CDR3 in DNA: TGTGCCAGCAGCGCCTCCACCTATCCGGGACGTGCGTCGGGTACGCAGTATTTT. Filled out from reference TRBV11-1 and TRBJ2-3, the complete variable domain reads EAEVAQSPRYKITEKSQAVAFWCDPISGHATLYWYRQILGQGPELLVQFQDESVVDDSQLPKDRFSAERLKGVDSTLKIQPAELGDSAMYLCASSASTYPGRASGTQYFGPGTRLTVL.

The chain is built from TRBV4-1 and TRBJ1-1; D gene ambiguous. This CDR3 contains 15 residues. Trimming took 6 bases from V and 1 from J, leaving 15 bases between them. The germline gives CDR1 MGHRA, CDR2 YSYEKL. The CDR3: CASRPARVPNTEAFF. CDR3 sequence (DNA): TGCGCCAGCAGACCCGCCCGGGTCCCGAACACTGAAGCTTTCTTT.

This clonotype was detected a few times. The chain carries TRBV7-2 and TRBJ2-5, with 8 bases matching TRBD1. Unmatched junction bases numbered 5, after V lost 1 base and J lost 1 base. CDR1 is SGHTA and CDR2 is FQGNSA in the germline V gene. The CDR3 has 16 residues. The CDR3 coding sequence is TGTGCCAGCAGCTTAGGGACAGGGATCCCCCAAGAGACCCAGTACTTC. Translated, it gives CASSLGTGIPQETQYF.

There are many counts of this clonotype. The genes are TRBV29-1 and TRBJ1-3, with no clear D. CDR1 SQVTM and CDR2 ANQGSEA come from the germline V gene. This CDR3 region has 13 residues. V was trimmed by 3 bases and J by 0 bases, leaving 6 bases between them. CDR3 DNA: TGCAGCGTTGAGACTGACTCTGGAAACACCATATATTTT. Translated, it gives CSVETDSGNTIYF.

V is TRBV5-1 and J is TRBJ2-1, with 15 bases identical to TRBD2. The V gene's germline CDR1 is SGHRS and CDR2 YFSETQ. Germline trimming cut 2 bases from V and 5 bases from J; bases unmatched to any gene: 11. CDR3 length: 19 residues. CDR3 in amino acids: CASSFPGLAGGPGDNEQFF. The CDR3, as DNA: TGCGCCAGCAGCTTCCCCGGACTAGCGGGAGGGCCCGGGGACAATGAGCAGTTCTTC.

This clonotype has ten or more counts. J is TRBJ2-1 and V is TRBV5-1; the D gene is possibly TRBD2 (6 bases). V was shortened by 2 bases and J by 5 bases, with 11 bases between the two germline ends. Germline V gene data show CDR1 as SGHRS and CDR2 as YFSETQ. This CDR3 has 14 residues. The CDR3 bases are TGCGCCAGCAGCTTCGCACTAGCTAACAATGAGCAGTTCTTC. Translated, it gives CASSFALANNEQFF.

This clonotype appeared many times. The chain couples TRBV10-3 to TRBJ2-1; D is unclear. This CDR3 comprises 13 residues. Per the germline V gene, CDR1 is ENHRY and CDR2 is SYGVKD. The CDR3: CASSRSSYNEQFF. The CDR3 DNA is TGTGCGTCCAGTCGCAGCTCCTACAATGAGCAGTTCTTC.

This clonotype was seen more than once but under ten times. CDR3 coding DNA: TGTGCCAGCAGCGGGATGGGGGAGACCCAGTACTTC. This translates into CASSGMGETQYF. The chain uses TRBV5-5 and TRBJ2-5; D is unclear. The CDR3 totals 12 residues. V dropped 4 bases and J dropped 5 bases, with 9 bases sitting between them. Per germline, CDR1 SGHKS and CDR2 YYEKEE (reference sequence).

This clonotype was found many times. The chain employs TRBV10-1 and TRBJ2-2; D call uncertain. V was pared by 5 bases and J by 2 bases, with 9 bases between. The V gene's germline CDR1 is WNHNN and CDR2 SYGVQD (reference sequence). The CDR3 covers 14 residues. Here the CDR3 reads CASSPRLNTGELFF. CDR3 in DNA: TGCGCCAGCAGTCCACGATTAAACACCGGGGAGCTGTTTTTT.

In this sample, this clonotype turned up a few times. J is TRBJ2-2 and V is TRBV6-9, with 9 bases aligning to TRBD1. After removal of 5 bases from V and 5 bases from J, the junction contained 6 bases not matched to a gene. CDR3 length: 15 amino acids. Germline CDR1 is MNHGY and CDR2 is SVAAGI. The CDR3: CASSHAQGATGELFF. The CDR3 nucleotides are TGTGCCAGCAGTCACGCACAGGGGGCTACCGGGGAGCTGTTTTTT.

This clonotype was recorded a few times. The rearrangement joins TRBV28 to TRBJ2-1, with 8 bases lining up with TRBD2. Per the germline V gene, CDR1 is MDHEN and CDR2 is SYDVKM. The CDR3 runs 16 residues. The ends lost 2 bases at V and 7 bases at J; junction bases unmatched: 10. In nucleotides, the CDR3 is TGTGCCAGCAGTTTACGGGTACTAGCGGCCCAAAATGAGCAGTTCTTC. It specifies CASSLRVLAAQNEQFF.

The table lists this clonotype with a few counts. The V and J genes are TRBV19 and TRBJ2-3; no clear D gene. Per germline, CDR1 LNHDA and CDR2 SQIVND (reference sequence). The CDR3 is made up of 14 amino acids. Trimming shortened V by 5 bases and J by 4 bases, and 13 bases separated the two germline ends. This CDR3 reads CASSFHPASDTQYF. CDR3 bases: TGTGCCAGTAGTTTCCATCCCGCCTCAGATACGCAGTATTTT. The full variable domain, completed using reference TRBV19 and TRBJ2-3, is DGGITQSPKYLFRKEGQNVTLSCEQNLNHDAMYWYRQDPGQGLRLIYYSQIVNDFQKGDIAEGYSVSREKKESFPLTVTSAQKNPTAFYLCASSFHPASDTQYFGPGTRLTVL.

This clonotype showed up just a few times. The chain employs TRBV6-1 and TRBJ1-4; 7 nucleotides match TRBD1. In germline, CDR1 is MNHNS, CDR2 SASEGT. The CDR3 contains 15 residues. V dropped 4 bases and J dropped 3; count of bases not matched to a gene: 5. CDR3 DNA: TGTGCCAGCAGTGTAGGGACAGCGGCTAATGAAAAACTGTTTTTT. Protein: CASSVGTAANEKLFF.

V and J are TRBV7-2 and TRBJ2-7; D is uncertain. This CDR3 is 14 amino acids long. Germline-derived CDR1 and CDR2 are SGHTA and FQGNSA. Trimming cost V 0 bases and J 0 bases, with 6 bases left between them. CDR3 loop: CASSLALFSYEQYF. The CDR3 DNA follows: TGTGCCAGCAGCTTAGCACTGTTCTCCTACGAGCAGTACTTC.

This clonotype appeared a few times. This chain uses TRBV12-3 or TRBV12-4 with TRBJ1-6, with 8 bases identical to TRBD1. The CDR3 is made up of 14 amino acids. After removal of 6 bases from V and 9 bases from J, the junction contained 7 bases not matched to a gene. The CDR3 DNA follows: TGTGCCAGCAGCTCAGGGGGCGTCAGTTCACCCCTCCACTTT. Translated, it gives CASSSGGVSSPLHF.

At least ten counts were recorded for this clonotype. This sequence joins TRBV5-1 and TRBJ2-5; 11 bases map to TRBD1. V was pared by 5 bases and J by 5 bases, with 11 bases of the junction left unmatched. This CDR3 is 16 amino acids long. Germline CDR1 and CDR2: SGHRS and YFSETQ. CDR3 amino acids: CASRLGRTGGAETQYF. DNA of the CDR3: TGCGCCAGCAGGCTTGGTAGGACAGGGGGCGCGGAGACCCAGTACTTC.